This section outlines one TCR beta chain sequence together with its context. The antigen is undetermined. The data stem from a study of T-cell memory formation after mild COVID-19. Study-level background: Clusters were largely donor specific.

The 5'RACE method, run with constant-segment primers, produced TCR alpha and TCR beta cDNA libraries (carrying sample barcodes and UMIs). Using its own MiXCR run on the 5' RACE reads, TCRdb lists one record per CDR3 protein. Of 400,000 to 500,000 distinct CDR3 sequences in the sample, roughly 26% were seen once. Regarding the study as a whole: Clones that contracted from day 15 to 85 had balanced CD4/CD8; later expanders were CD4+ biased. Memory cells collected pre-infection included some clones that later responded, suggesting cross-reactive memory joined.

Germline loops: CDR1 MNHEY, CDR2 SVGAGI. The CDR3 spans 13 residues. Trimming shortened V by 6 bases and J by 6 bases, and 12 bases separated the two germline ends. V usage is TRBV6-5 and J usage is TRBJ2-1; D not certain. The source is an adult woman who had mild COVID-19 (a few samples of this study predate the infection). Cell type and time point are not known. The sequencing input was PBMCs or a T cell subset sorted from them (not recorded which). The CDR3 DNA sequence: TGTGCCAGCAGGTTAAGATCACCCAATGAGCAGTTCTTC. Its translation: CASRLRSPNEQFF.